This T cell receptor (beta chain) originates from a study of T cell responses to AZD1222 COVID-19 vaccine. Turning to the study itself: Timing groups of about 4 and about 12 weeks for second doses were pooled.

In regard to this clone: Its antigen is not known.

The data were produced by immunoSEQ multiplex PCR, yet TCRdb's version contains in-frame clones alone and is incomplete. The repertoire holds under 150,000 clones, 85% to 95% seen once, with about 1.9% in the top ten. The CDR3 is made up of 16 amino acids. Trimming pared 1 base from V and 0 bases from J, leaving 10 bases between. CDR1 is WNHNN and CDR2 is SYGVQD in the germline V gene (reference sequence). Study findings and constraints: Seropositive status at baseline applied to only a handful of AZD1222 recipients. The reported proportion of spike-specific TCRs targeting unmutated variant regions was nearly half.

Specimen: peripheral blood, collected on day 0 of AZD1222 vaccination. This sequence originates from an adult in good health. The rearrangement joins TRBV10-1 to TRBJ2-1; no firm D call. CDR3 coding DNA: TGCGCCAGCAGTGAGTTTAGAAGCTACTCCTACAATGAGCAGTTCTTC. This encodes CASSEFRSYSYNEQFF.